A selection of T cell receptor beta chains follows, all from one sample in a study of cytomegalovirus exposure and HLA in healthy donors. Profiled with immunoSEQ multiplex PCR; TCRdb holds only in-frame clones, not every one. The sample holds under 130,000 clones, 70% to 80% seen once. Material: PBMCs. These TCRs come from a man aged 25-40 years in good health and CMV-seronegative. Both conserved end residues are part of each CDR3. Fields, in order: clone size, V gene, J gene, D gene, CDR3 DNA, CDR3 protein. The D gene is left open where the match is weak. Rows give clone size only sometimes, using once, few, many, or a class for an expanded clone.

few,TRBV5-1,TRBJ2-7,TRBD1,TGCGCCAGCAGCTTGGAGACAGGGGGATGGTACGAGCAGTACTTC,CASSLETGGWYEQYF
NA,TRBV5-6,TRBJ2-5,NA,TGTGCCAGCAGCTGGGGGGGGGCACAAGAGACCCAGTACTTC,CASSWGGAQETQYF
NA,TRBV29-1,TRBJ2-5,TRBD2,TGCAGCGTTTTCGGTCTAGCGGGGGTGGAGACCCAGTACTTC,CSVFGLAGVETQYF
NA,TRBV5-3,TRBJ1-1,TRBD1,TGTGCCAGAAGCTTCGACAGGGCGCTCACTGAAGCTTTCTTT,CARSFDRALTEAFF
NA,TRBV10-2,TRBJ2-7,NA,TGCGCCAGCCCTCATCAACAGGGCCCTGCCTACGAGCAGTACTTC,CASPHQQGPAYEQYF
NA,TRBV6-5,TRBJ2-2,TRBD1,TGTGCCAGCAGTAAGGACAGGGGGCTCACCGGGGAGCTGTTTTTT,CASSKDRGLTGELFF
NA,TRBV7-2,TRBJ1-2,TRBD1,TGTGCCAGCAGCCTGGACAGGTACTATGGCTACACCTTC,CASSLDRYYGYTF
NA,TRBV7-9,TRBJ2-1,TRBD1,TGTGCCAGCAGCTTTACAGGGGTGGGGAACAATGAGCAGTTCTTC,CASSFTGVGNNEQFF
NA,TRBV18,TRBJ1-3,TRBD1,TGTGCCAGCTCACCTGGACAGGGCACCATATATTTT,CASSPGQGTIYF
NA,TRBV29-1,TRBJ2-1,NA,TGCAGCGTTGGAGGGACCTACAATGAGCAGTTCTTC,CSVGGTYNEQFF
NA,TRBV10-1,TRBJ1-3,TRBD1,TGCGCCAGCAGTTCCCAAGGGACAGCTGGCTCTGGAAACACCATATATTTT,CASSSQGTAGSGNTIYF
few,TRBV6-6,TRBJ2-7,NA,TGTGCCAGCAGTGACAGGAGGAGCTCCTACGAGCAGTACTTC,CASSDRRSSYEQYF
NA,TRBV29-1,TRBJ1-2,TRBD1,TGCAGCGTTGAAGTGTCTCCGGGACAGGGCCGCTATGGCTACACCTTC,CSVEVSPGQGRYGYTF
few,TRBV6-1,TRBJ2-7,NA,TGTGCCAGCAGTGAAGATCCTCGCTCCTACGAGCAGTACTTC,CASSEDPRSYEQYF
NA,TRBV19,TRBJ1-5,TRBD1,TGTGCCAGTAGTTTCGGGCAGGGGGGCAATCAGCCCCAGCATTTT,CASSFGQGGNQPQHF
NA,TRBV9,TRBJ2-1,TRBD2,TGTGCCAGCAGCGTACGGGCGGGGGGCACCTACAATGAGCAGTTCTTC,CASSVRAGGTYNEQFF
once,TRBV4-3,TRBJ2-2,NA,TGCGCCAGCAGCCAAGAGTCGGCGAACACCGGGGAGCTGTTTTTT,CASSQESANTGELFF
few,TRBV14,TRBJ2-5,NA,TGTGCCAGCAGCCAAGACCCCGGGGGAAAAGGGCCGCACTTCCAAGAGACCCAGTACTTC,CASSQDPGGKGPHFQETQYF
NA,TRBV27,TRBJ1-1,TRBD1,TGTGCCAGCAGTTTAAGTGACAGGGTGAACACTGAAGCTTTCTTT,CASSLSDRVNTEAFF
NA,TRBV30,TRBJ1-4,NA,TGTGCCTGGAGCGGCGGGGGCGGCCTGTTTTTT,CAWSGGGGLFF
many,TRBV19,TRBJ2-6,TRBD1,TGTGCCAGTAGTATAGATCGAGACAGGGCTGGGGCCAACGTCCTGACTTTC,CASSIDRDRAGANVLTF
NA,TRBV19,TRBJ2-7,TRBD1,TGTGCCAGTAGATGGACAGGGGGTTCCTACGAGCAGTACTTC,CASRWTGGSYEQYF
NA,TRBV4-3,TRBJ2-7,TRBD1,TGCGCCAGCAGCCACCCCCGGACAGGAACCTACGAGCAGTACTTC,CASSHPRTGTYEQYF
NA,TRBV7-9,TRBJ2-1,TRBD2,TGTGCCAGCAGCTTTTCAACTAGCGGGAATGAGCAGTTCTTC,CASSFSTSGNEQFF
few,TRBV7-9,TRBJ2-5,TRBD2,TGTGCCAGCAGCTTAAGCGGGAGGGAGACCCAGTACTTC,CASSLSGRETQYF
NA,TRBV7-9,TRBJ2-3,NA,TGTGCCAGCAGCCAGAGCACAGATACGCAGTATTTT,CASSQSTDTQYF
NA,TRBV5-1,TRBJ2-5,NA,TGCGCCAGCAACCAGGGTCGAACCCAAGAGACCCAGTACTTC,CASNQGRTQETQYF
few,TRBV7-2,TRBJ2-3,NA,TGTGCCAGCAGCTTAGGGGCCAGCACAGATACGCAGTATTTT,CASSLGASTDTQYF
NA,TRBV30,TRBJ2-3,NA,TGTGCCTGGAGTCTCCTCTCGGTCGATACGCAGTATTTT,CAWSLLSVDTQYF
once,TRBV7-3,TRBJ2-5,TRBD2,TGTGCCAGCAGTTCGGGACTAGCGGGAGGTCAAGAGACCCAGTACTTC,CASSSGLAGGQETQYF
few,TRBV5-1,TRBJ1-6,NA,TGCGCCAGCAGCTCACAGGGAGGGAGCTCCTATAATTCACCCCTCCACTTT,CASSSQGGSSYNSPLHF
few,TRBV29-1,TRBJ2-1,NA,TGCAGCCTCCTTGGAGGGAGGAACAATGAGCAGTTCTTC,CSLLGGRNNEQFF
NA,TRBV2,TRBJ2-2,NA,TGTGCCAGCAGGGAGGGCACCTACACCGGGGAGCTGTTTTTT,CASREGTYTGELFF
NA,TRBV6-5,TRBJ2-7,NA,TGTGCCAGGAGCCTCCAGGCAGGGGATTCCTACGAGCAGTACTTC,CARSLQAGDSYEQYF
NA,TRBV27,TRBJ2-7,TRBD2,TGTGCCAGCAGTTTAAGCGGCGGGAGGGCCACGGGGTCCTACGAGCAGTACTTC,CASSLSGGRATGSYEQYF
NA,TRBV5-4,TRBJ2-5,NA,TGTGCCAGCAGCCTAAGCGAGACCCAGTACTTC,CASSLSETQYF
NA,TRBV5-1,TRBJ2-3,TRBD2,TGCGCCAGCACGGGCGGGAGTAGGACAGATACGCAGTATTTT,CASTGGSRTDTQYF
NA,TRBV23-1,TRBJ2-1,NA,TGCGCCAGCAGTCGTACAGGGAGCCACAATGAGCAGTTCTTC,CASSRTGSHNEQFF
NA,TRBV9,TRBJ2-3,TRBD2,TGTGCCAGCAGTAAAGGACTAGCGGGAGGGTGGGCGGATACGCAGTATTTT,CASSKGLAGGWADTQYF
NA,TRBV19,TRBJ2-1,NA,TGTGCCAGTAGTATATTCCTCGGGGAGCAGTTCTTC,CASSIFLGEQFF
once,TRBV5-4,TRBJ1-2,NA,TGTGCCAGCAGGGAGGGCCTAGGTGACTATGGCTACACCTTC,CASREGLGDYGYTF
few,TRBV5-4,TRBJ2-6,NA,TGTGCCAGCCACGGGGGGGGACAGGGCAGCTCTGGGGCCAACGTCCTGACTTTC,CASHGGGQGSSGANVLTF